This T cell receptor beta chain is from a study of T cell repertoires in cytomegalovirus infection. About the research overall: Selection of CMV epitopes for the study included recently identified HLA-C-restricted and well-studied HLA-B-restricted ones. Public signatures in TCR beta pointed to CMV infection and matching HLA type. The study's findings and limits: Across the ex vivo response, the dominant clonotypes were HLA-C-restricted CMV-specific TCR beta clonotypes. Carriage of CMV together with the relevant HLA was identifiable through cumulative public TCR beta family frequency.

Concerning this clonotype itself: As yet, its antigen is unknown.

TCRdb redid the calling of the reads with MiXCR, one entry per CDR3 protein. The sample includes roughly 69,000 distinct CDR3 sequences, roughly 21% of them seen just once. The V gene's germline CDR1 is SNHLY and CDR2 FYNNEI. V lost 3 bases and J lost 3; bases outside the gene matches: 4. CDR3 length equals 14 residues. This TCR was recovered from a human donor in good health (CMV status not recorded). Some clones in this sample may be carry-over from other donors' samples. This chain connects TRBV2 to TRBJ2-7; 8 bases match TRBD1. The sample was CD8+ T cells from cultured PBMCs, taken from culture after CMV antigen stimulation. The CDR3: CASSDGQGSYEQYF. DNA of the CDR3: TGTGCCAGCAGTGACGGACAGGGTAGCTACGAGCAGTACTTC.